This entry lists 9 T cell receptor beta chains sequenced from one sample in a study of T cells in Graves' hyperthyroidism and ophthalmopathy. RNA transcripts provided the source from which TCR beta CDR3 regions were amplified. HTBI primers were used for first-round RT-PCR of the TCR CDR3. TCRdb passed the multiplex PCR reads through MiXCR, listing each CDR3 protein once. The sample shows around 600,000 distinct CDR3 sequences, 13% to 15% of them seen only once. Sequencing was carried out using blood. The receptor source for this set is a woman in her 50s with Graves' ophthalmopathy.

Ten or more counts support this clonotype. The chain has TRBV5-1 and TRBJ2-3; 13 positions match TRBD2. From germline, CDR1 is SGHRS and CDR2 YFSETQ. This CDR3 has 17 residues. Trimming at V came to 4 bases and at J to 5 bases, leaving 10 bases not matched to a gene. The CDR3 region is CASSRGLAGDWVDTQYF. The CDR3 DNA follows: TGCGCCAGCAGCCGCGGACTAGCGGGAGATTGGGTAGATACGCAGTATTTT.

There are many counts of this clonotype. The gene calls are TRBV11-2 and TRBJ2-7; 9 nucleotides line up with TRBD2. V shed 8 bases, J shed 4 bases, and the junction held 6 bases outside the gene matches. This CDR3 region has 13 residues. Germline CDR1 SGHAT, CDR2 FQNNGV. The CDR3 loop is CASWAGGRYEQYF. As DNA, the CDR3 is TGTGCCAGCTGGGCGGGGGGGCGATACGAGCAGTACTTC.

This clonotype has at least ten counts. The chain uses TRBV18 and TRBJ1-5; 9 positions match TRBD1. The CDR3 length is 15 residues. Per germline, CDR1 KGHSH and CDR2 LQKENI. V lost 3 bases to trimming and J lost 7 bases; unmatched junction nucleotides: 7. This CDR3 reads CASSPPGQGEQPQHF. Written as DNA, the CDR3 is TGTGCCAGCTCACCCCCGGGACAGGGAGAACAGCCCCAGCATTTT.

The table lists this clonotype with many counts. This chain joins TRBV5-6 and TRBJ2-1, with 9 bases matching TRBD2. The V gene's germline CDR1 is SGHDT and CDR2 YYEEEE. CDR3 size: 15 residues. The V segment lost 3 bases and the J segment 6 bases; nucleotides outside the gene matches: 7. Written as DNA, the CDR3 is TGTGCCAGCAGCTATAGCGGGAGATCCCTCAATGAGCAGTTCTTC. Its translation: CASSYSGRSLNEQFF. The complete variable domain, with remaining parts taken from reference TRBV5-6 and TRBJ2-1, reads DAGVTQSPTHLIKTRGQQVTLRCSPKSGHDTVSWYQQALGQGPQFIFQYYEEEERQRGNFPDRFSGHQFPNYSSELNVNALLLGDSALYLCASSYSGRSLNEQFFGPGTRLTVL.

Many counts were recorded for this clonotype. This rearrangement joins TRBV7-2 to TRBJ1-5, with TRBD1 identical over 7 bases. The V gene's germline CDR1 is SGHTA and CDR2 FQGNSA. The CDR3 spans 13 residues. V was pared by 5 bases and J by 6 bases, with 4 bases of the junction left unmatched. CDR3: CASSRQGSQPQHF. DNA of the CDR3: TGTGCCAGCAGCAGACAGGGTAGTCAGCCCCAGCATTTT.

In this sample, this clonotype turned up many times. The rearrangement uses TRBV11-1 and TRBJ2-1; perhaps TRBD1 as D (6 bases). The CDR3 is made up of 12 amino acids. V was clipped by 1 base and J by 12 bases, with 10 bases between them. Germline V gene lookup returns CDR1 SGHAT and CDR2 FQDESV (reference sequence). CDR3 sequence: CASSLGQAGQFF. The CDR3, as DNA: TGTGCCAGCAGCTTAGGACAGGCAGGGCAGTTCTTC. Looking up the rest from reference TRBV11-1 and TRBJ2-1 gives the full variable domain: EAEVAQSPRYKITEKSQAVAFWCDPISGHATLYWYRQILGQGPELLVQFQDESVVDDSQLPKDRFSAERLKGVDSTLKIQPAELGDSAMYLCASSLGQAGQFFGPGTRLTVL.

The chain uses TRBV10-3 and TRBJ2-1; D is perhaps TRBD2 (6 bases). Trimming removed 7 bases at V and 3 bases at J, with 22 bases between. Germline-derived CDR1 and CDR2 are ENHRY and SYGVKD. This CDR3 spans 17 amino acids. The CDR3, as DNA: TGTGCCATCACCCGGGACTCCCACAGCGGGTACTACAATGAGCAGTTCTTC. Its protein product is CAITRDSHSGYYNEQFF.

The chain combines TRBV29-1 with TRBJ2-7, with 7 bases aligning to TRBD1. The V segment lost 0 bases and the J segment 2 bases; nucleotides outside the gene matches: 4. Germline V CDR1 and CDR2: SQVTM, ANQGSEA. The CDR3 has 14 amino acids. The CDR3 DNA sequence: TGCAGCGTTGAAGATCTACAGGGGACCTACGAGCAGTACTTC. Its protein is CSVEDLQGTYEQYF.

J is TRBJ2-7 and V is TRBV13; TRBD1 matches at 9 bases. With V trimmed by 5 bases and J by 2 bases, 13 bases remained unmatched. This CDR3 region has 17 residues. The V gene's germline CDR1 is PRHDT and CDR2 FYEKMQ (reference sequence). The CDR3 spells CASSLRSGQGNTYEQYF. The CDR3 coding sequence is TGTGCCAGCAGCCTCAGAAGTGGACAGGGGAATACCTACGAGCAGTACTTC.